This T cell receptor beta chain was profiled in a study of blood T cell repertoires in COVID-19. On the study more broadly: Sites in the United States, Italy and Spain provided acute and convalescent COVID-19 samples. T cells, B-cell-depleted T cells, or PBMCs provided the cDNA or gDNA that served as material.

CDR3 size: 15 residues. In germline, CDR1 is LNHDA, CDR2 SQIVND (reference sequence). V lost 6 bases and J lost 6, with 18 bases in between. This clone has at least ten counts. Original processing notes: Amplification of reference gene primers provided the estimated nucleated cell counts. Only in-frame clones appear in the TCRdb table, and some are missing; sequencing was by immunoSEQ multiplex PCR. V and J calls and clone size come straight from that table; D and trimming were deduced from the DNA. This table has 150,000 or so clones, approximately 84% appearing once. This rearrangement joins TRBV19 to TRBJ1-5; D perhaps matches TRBD1 (5 bases). What was sequenced was peripheral blood. This receptor was identified in a woman aged 60 to 75 with acute or convalescent COVID-19. The CDR3: CASRPDSQLFQPQHF. The CDR3, as DNA: TGTGCCAGTAGGCCAGACAGCCAGCTTTTTCAGCCCCAGCATTTT.